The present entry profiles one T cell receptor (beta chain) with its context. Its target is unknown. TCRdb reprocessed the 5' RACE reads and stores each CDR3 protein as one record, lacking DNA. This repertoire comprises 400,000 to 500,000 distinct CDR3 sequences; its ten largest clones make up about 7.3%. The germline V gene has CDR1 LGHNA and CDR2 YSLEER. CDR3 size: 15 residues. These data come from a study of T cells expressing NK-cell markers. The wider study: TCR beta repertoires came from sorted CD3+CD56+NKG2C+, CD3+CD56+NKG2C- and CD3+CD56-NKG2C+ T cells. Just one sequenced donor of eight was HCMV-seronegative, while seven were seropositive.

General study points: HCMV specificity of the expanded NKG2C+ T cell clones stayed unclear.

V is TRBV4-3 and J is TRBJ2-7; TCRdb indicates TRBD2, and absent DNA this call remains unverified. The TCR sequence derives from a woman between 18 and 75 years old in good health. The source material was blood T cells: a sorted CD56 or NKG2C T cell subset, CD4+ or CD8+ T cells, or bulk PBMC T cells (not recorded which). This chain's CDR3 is CASSLAGGAGYEQYF.